What follows are 28 T cell receptor beta chains derived from one specimen sequenced in a study of blood T cell repertoires in COVID-19. Generated by immunoSEQ multiplex PCR, the TCRdb table keeps only in-frame clones and is missing some. This table has tens of thousands of clones, around 92% appearing once. The sequenced sample consisted of peripheral blood. The receptors derive from a man aged 60 to 69 with acute or convalescent COVID-19.

This chain connects TRBV4-2 to TRBJ2-7; TRBD2 is a possible D gene (5 bases). Germline lookup yields CDR1 LGHNA and CDR2 YNFKEQ. CDR3 size: 15 residues. V dropped 1 base and J dropped 3 bases, with 13 bases sitting between them. The CDR3 reads CASSQASGRDYEQYF. The CDR3 DNA reads as TGTGCCAGCAGCCAAGCCAGCGGTCGAGACTACGAGCAGTACTTC.

V usage is TRBV6-5 and J usage is TRBJ2-4; the match to TRBD1 covers 8 bases. From germline, CDR1 is MNHEY and CDR2 SVGAGI. V trimming: 2 bases; J trimming: 6 bases; junction bases outside the gene matches: 6. This CDR3 contains 15 residues. The CDR3 bases are TGTGCCAGCAGTTACAGGCCGACAGGGGTAAACATTCAGTACTTC. Its protein is CASSYRPTGVNIQYF.

V usage is TRBV5-4 and J usage is TRBJ2-7; TRBD1 might be the D (8 bases). The CDR3 spans 13 residues. The germline V gene encodes CDR1 SGHNT and CDR2 YYREEE (reference sequence). V was trimmed by 4 bases and J by 7 bases, leaving 15 bases between them. The CDR3 loop reads CASSQDREGEQYF. The CDR3 DNA reads as TGTGCCAGCAGCCAGGACAGGGAGGGAGAGCAGTACTTC. The entire variable domain, with the rest obtained from reference TRBV5-4 and TRBJ2-7, is as follows: ETGVTQSPTHLIKTRGQQVTLRCSSQSGHNTVSWYQQALGQGPQFIFQYYREEENGRGNFPPRFSGLQFPNYSSELNVNALELDDSALYLCASSQDREGEQYFGPGTRLTVT.

V usage is TRBV12-3 or TRBV12-4 and J usage is TRBJ1-5; D may be TRBD1 (6 bases). The CDR3 loop spans 13 amino acids. Trimming removed 6 bases from V and 3 bases from J, with 9 bases in between. The CDR3 sequence: CASSRQDNQPQHF. Here the CDR3 DNA reads TGTGCCAGCAGCAGACAGGACAATCAGCCCCAGCATTTT.

The rearrangement joins TRBV7-2 to TRBJ2-7; 8 bases match TRBD2. V trimming: 5 bases; J trimming: 5 bases; junction bases outside the gene matches: 5. The length of the CDR3 is 13 residues. CDR1 is SGHTA, CDR2 FQGNSA, per germline. In DNA form, the CDR3 reads TGTGCCAGCAGCCAGCGGGAGTACAACGAGCAGTACTTC. This translates into CASSQREYNEQYF.

This chain connects TRBV6-5 to TRBJ1-3; the match to TRBD1 covers 8 bases. The CDR3 length is 14 residues. Germline CDR1 reads MNHEY; CDR2 reads SVGAGI. V was clipped by 5 bases and J by 4 bases; unmatched bases: 4. CDR3 sequence reads: CASSPGGRGNTIYF. The CDR3 bases are TGTGCCAGCAGTCCAGGGGGCCGGGGAAACACCATATATTTT.

The chain recombines TRBV27 with TRBJ1-5; maybe TRBD1 (6 bases). Germline CDR1 is MNHEY and CDR2 is SMNVEV (reference sequence). V dropped 0 bases and J dropped 1 base, with 13 bases sitting between them. CDR3 length equals 17 residues. The CDR3 DNA is TGTGCCAGCAGTTTATCGGGTCAGGGGTTGAGCAATCAGCCCCAGCATTTT. Translation gives CASSLSGQGLSNQPQHF.

The V gene is TRBV6-1, the J gene TRBJ2-1, with 8 nucleotides matching TRBD1. With V trimmed by 2 bases and J by 6 bases, 9 bases remained unmatched. This CDR3 contains 16 residues. Germline CDR1 reads MNHNS; CDR2 reads SASEGT. For the CDR3, the DNA is TGTGCCAGCAGTGAATCGACAGGGGTCTTCTCCAATGAGCAGTTCTTC. This translates into CASSESTGVFSNEQFF.

This rearrangement joins TRBV27 to TRBJ2-1, with 11 nucleotides matching TRBD2. The germline V gene encodes CDR1 MNHEY and CDR2 SMNVEV (reference sequence). The CDR3 length is 14 residues. V trimming: 8 bases; J trimming: 8 bases; junction bases outside the gene matches: 8. The CDR3 loop reads CASQGLADWDEQFF. CDR3 DNA: TGTGCCAGCCAGGGACTAGCGGATTGGGATGAGCAGTTCTTC.

This chain connects TRBV27 to TRBJ1-2; TRBD1 is a possible D gene (5 bases). The ends were cut back, 3 bases at V and 5 bases at J, with 16 bases in the middle. Germline assignment: CDR1 MNHEY and CDR2 SMNVEV (reference sequence). This CDR3 contains 15 residues. The CDR3 DNA reads as TGTGCCAGCAGTTTGCGTGGTTGGGGCCCTTATGGCTACACCTTC. It translates to CASSLRGWGPYGYTF.

Here the CDR3 reads CASSDSKLAGGLGGEKLFF. CDR3 DNA sequence: TGTGCCAGCAGTGACTCGAAGTTGGCAGGGGGCCTCGGCGGTGAAAAACTGTTTTTT. The V gene is TRBV6-4, the J gene TRBJ1-4; 8 nucleotides align to TRBD1. The CDR3 has 19 amino acids. The germline gives CDR1 MRHNA, CDR2 SNTAGT. J lost 7 bases, V lost 0 bases, and 16 bases had no gene match.

The genes are TRBV6-5 and TRBJ1-2, with 9 bases that match TRBD1. The CDR3 totals 13 residues. From germline, CDR1 is MNHEY and CDR2 SVGAGI. The trim removed 5 bases at V and 6 bases at J, leaving 4 bases unmatched. In DNA, the CDR3 is TGTGCCAGCAGTCTTGACAGGGGGAATGGCTACACCTTC. Encoded protein: CASSLDRGNGYTF.

The chain couples TRBV15 to TRBJ1-4; D perhaps matches TRBD1 (6 bases). V shed 0 bases and J shed 0 bases, with 14 bases lying between them. From germline, CDR1 is LNHNV and CDR2 YYDKDF (reference sequence). The CDR3 is 18 amino acids. CDR3 DNA sequence: TGTGCCACCAGCAGAGATCGTAGGGGGGGGGCAACTAATGAAAAACTGTTTTTT. This codes for CATSRDRRGGATNEKLFF.

The sample holds one count of this clone. The V gene is TRBV6-5, the J gene TRBJ1-2; 8 nucleotides agree with TRBD1. Germline CDR1 MNHEY, CDR2 SVGAGI. The V and J ends lost 6 bases and 7 bases, in that order; junction bases with no gene match: 4. The CDR3 has 12 amino acids. This CDR3 reads CASSLQGGGYTF. The CDR3 DNA reads TGTGCCAGCAGCTTACAGGGGGGTGGCTACACCTTC.

This chain connects TRBV11-1 to TRBJ1-6, with 7 bases identical to TRBD1. The length of the CDR3 is 15 residues. V dropped 5 bases and J dropped 6; count of bases not matched to a gene: 7. Looked up from germline, CDR1 is SGHAT and CDR2 is FQDESV (reference sequence). Here the CDR3 reads CASSPDGQVNSPLHF. CDR3 sequence (DNA): TGTGCCAGCAGCCCGGACGGACAGGTTAATTCACCCCTCCACTTT.

The chain recombines TRBV6-2 or TRBV6-3 with TRBJ2-1; D is possibly TRBD2 (6 bases). V was trimmed by 5 bases and J by 4 bases, leaving 30 bases between them. The CDR3 consists of 20 residues. Looked up from germline, CDR1 is MNHEY and CDR2 is SVGEGT. CDR3 in amino acids: CASSVAGRLAIDPVYNEQFF. The CDR3 region has the DNA TGTGCCAGCAGTGTGGCAGGGCGTCTAGCGATTGACCCCGTGTACAATGAGCAGTTCTTC.

This rearrangement joins TRBV6-2 or TRBV6-3 to TRBJ2-3; 7 nucleotides match TRBD1. Trimming cost V 5 bases and J 0 bases; bases outside gene matches: 2. CDR1 is MNHEY, CDR2 SVGEGT, per germline. The CDR3 is 14 residues long. The CDR3 region has the DNA TGTGCCAGCAGTCGACAGGGAAGCACAGATACGCAGTATTTT. It specifies CASSRQGSTDTQYF.

This clone has a handful of counts. This sequence joins TRBV19 and TRBJ2-7, with 10 bases fitting TRBD1. This CDR3 is built from 14 residues. The germline gives CDR1 LNHDA, CDR2 SQIVND (reference sequence). This CDR3 reads CATATGGGSYEQYF. The CDR3 DNA is TGTGCTACCGCGACAGGGGGCGGATCCTACGAGCAGTACTTC.

The chain recombines TRBV7-9 with TRBJ2-1, with 7 bases fitting TRBD1. The CDR3 contains 12 residues. V gave up 5 bases and J gave up 7 bases; unmatched junction bases: 2. In germline, CDR1 is SEHNR, CDR2 FQNEAQ (reference sequence). CDR3 loop: CASSQQGNEQFF. For the CDR3, the DNA is TGTGCCAGCAGCCAACAGGGGAATGAGCAGTTCTTC.

The chain couples TRBV27 to TRBJ1-2, with D possibly TRBD1 on 5 matching bases. The CDR3 extends over 14 amino acids. V was pared by 6 bases and J by 4 bases, with 15 bases between. Germline V lookup: CDR1 MNHEY, CDR2 SMNVEV (reference sequence). The CDR3 DNA follows: TGTGCCAGCAGAGCCTCGGGGGGGACCTATGGCTACACCTTC. Translated, it gives CASRASGGTYGYTF.

The sample holds a few counts of this clone. This chain joins TRBV11-3 and TRBJ2-7; D gene ambiguous. V was cut by 5 bases and J by 3 bases, with 5 bases left in between. The CDR3 sequence is 11 residues long. Looked up from germline, CDR1 is SGHNT and CDR2 is YENEEA. In DNA form, the CDR3 reads TGTGCCAGCAGCGTCAGCTACGAGCAGTACTTC. Its protein product is CASSVSYEQYF.

This chain connects TRBV7-3 to TRBJ1-6; TRBD1 matches at 7 bases. In germline, CDR1 is SGHTA, CDR2 FQGTGA. The V gene end was trimmed by 2 bases and the J gene end by 7 bases; junction bases not matched to a gene: 8. The CDR3 consists of 16 residues. CDR3 sequence reads: CASSLSGTAGNSPLHF. For the CDR3, the DNA is TGTGCCAGCAGCTTATCAGGGACAGCTGGGAATTCACCCCTCCACTTT.

V is TRBV5-1 and J is TRBJ1-1, with a possible D match to TRBD1 (5 bases). Germline V gene data show CDR1 as SGHRS and CDR2 as YFSETQ. This CDR3 comprises 14 residues. V shed 0 bases and J shed 1 base, with 7 bases lying between them. Here the CDR3 reads CASSLGTTNTEAFF. DNA for the CDR3: TGCGCCAGCAGCTTGGGGACAACGAACACTGAAGCTTTCTTT.

The gene calls are TRBV11-2 and TRBJ1-2; no clear D gene. The CDR3 is 14 amino acids. The V gene lost 4 bases and the J gene lost 3 bases, with 12 bases spanning the gap. In germline, CDR1 is SGHAT, CDR2 FQNNGV. CDR3 in amino acids: CASSSGTWDYGYTF. The DNA of the CDR3 is TGTGCCAGCAGCTCGGGAACGTGGGACTATGGCTACACCTTC.

The rearrangement uses TRBV15 and TRBJ1-2; 9 bases map to TRBD1. The CDR3 runs to 17 residues. The V segment lost 2 bases and the J segment 6 bases; nucleotides outside the gene matches: 13. The germline V gene encodes CDR1 LNHNV and CDR2 YYDKDF (reference sequence). CDR3 loop: CATSRKGQGGIRDGYTF. In DNA, the CDR3 is TGTGCCACCAGCAGAAAGGGACAGGGAGGTATTAGGGATGGCTACACCTTC.

The rearrangement links TRBV28 to TRBJ1-6, with 12 bases fitting TRBD1. The CDR3 runs 17 residues. J lost 9 bases, V lost 7 bases, and 13 bases had no gene match. In germline, CDR1 is MDHEN, CDR2 SYDVKM. DNA for the CDR3: TGTGCCAGCATCTTAGGGGGGACAGGGGGCGTGGGTTCACCCCTCCACTTT. This translates into CASILGGTGGVGSPLHF.

J is TRBJ2-1 and V is TRBV5-4; the match to TRBD2 covers 8 bases. V was clipped by 4 bases and J by 5 bases; unmatched bases: 14. CDR3 size: 17 residues. Germline V CDR1 and CDR2: SGHNT, YYREEE (reference sequence). CDR3 bases: TGTGCCAGCAGCCAAGAGGGGAGCGGGAGTTTTGACAATGAGCAGTTCTTC. Translation: CASSQEGSGSFDNEQFF.

The V call is TRBV4-3, the J call TRBJ1-3; D may be TRBD1 (6 bases). Germline CDR1 and CDR2: LGHNA and YSLEER. There are 17 residues in the CDR3. V lost 0 bases to trimming and J lost 2 bases, with 14 bases between them. This chain's CDR3 is CASSQEFGGPPGNTIYF. For the CDR3, the DNA is TGCGCCAGCAGCCAAGAATTCGGGGGGCCGCCTGGAAACACCATATATTTT.